This T cell receptor beta chain was sequenced for a study of shared clonotypes between healthy human individuals. Here immunoSEQ multiplex PCR was the method, and the copy in TCRdb shows in-frame clones only, minus some. The sample includes about a million clones, about 77% seen only once; the top ten take over 1.3%. Only one count was recorded for this clone. Germline assignment: CDR1 KGHSH and CDR2 LQKENI. The germline V and J ends were trimmed by 1 base and 5 bases, with 6 bases remaining between them. This CDR3 comprises 12 residues. V gene TRBV18 combines with J gene TRBJ2-7; D unclear. Sequences were obtained from memory CD4+ T cells sorted from blood. The subset: CD45RA-negative fraction. The receptor comes from a man between 18 and 29 years old in good health. CDR3 sequence: CASSPHGDEQYF. CDR3 nucleotide sequence: TGTGCCAGCTCACCACATGGGGACGAGCAGTACTTC.